This TCR beta chain stems from a study of T cells in Graves' hyperthyroidism and ophthalmopathy. The study's findings and limits: The authors' 13 V-J model separated ophthalmopathy from stable hyperthyroidism.

RNA transcripts provided the source from which TCR beta CDR3 regions were amplified. Researchers ran a first-round RT-PCR on the TCR CDR3 using the HTBI primer set. TCRdb itself ran the multiplex PCR reads through MiXCR, one entry per CDR3 protein. The top ten clones hold roughly 15% of a sample with hundreds of thousands of distinct CDR3 sequences, approximately 17% of them seen once. Source material for PBMCs was more than 9.5 ml fresh peripheral blood. This clonotype has at least ten counts. The target antigen is unknown. The junction shows a germline mismatch at one end, possibly a read error. Input material: blood. The receptor was isolated from a woman aged 18 to 35 with Graves' ophthalmopathy.

CDR3 sequence reads: CASSLRTENAEAFF. In DNA form, the CDR3 reads TGTGCCAGCAGTCTTAGGACGGAGAACGCTGAAGCTTTCTTT. The chain uses TRBV28 and TRBJ1-1; no firm D call. From germline, CDR1 is MDHEN and CDR2 SYDVKM. The CDR3 totals 14 residues.